The present entry profiles one T cell receptor beta chain with its context. The sample comes from a study of T cell changes during pregnancy in multiple sclerosis. Germline CDR1 and CDR2: SGDLS and YYNGEE. V lost 4 bases and J lost 2; bases outside the gene matches: 4. This CDR3 has 14 amino acids. Produced via immunoSEQ multiplex PCR; TCRdb's table is partial and in-frame only. The sample lists 70,000 to 80,000 clones, 80% to 95% occurring once. The clonotype comes from a female donor with multiple sclerosis, enrolled in a pregnancy study. This chain connects TRBV9 to TRBJ2-3; 7 bases are a match to TRBD2. Sequences were derived from peripheral blood, sampled in the first trimester of pregnancy. DNA for the CDR3: TGTGCCAGCAGCTTTAGCGGGCCCACAGATACGCAGTATTTT. This gives the protein CASSFSGPTDTQYF.